This T cell receptor (beta chain) is drawn from a study of blood T cell repertoires in COVID-19. At the level of the study: The cDNA or gDNA used as material had been derived from T cells, B-cell-depleted T cells, or PBMCs.

The CDR3 consists of 13 residues. Germline V gives CDR1 MNHEY, CDR2 SMNVEV (reference sequence). V was trimmed by 5 bases and J by 3 bases, leaving 10 bases between them. In the study's own analysis: Reference gene primers were amplified, and this amplification served to estimate nucleated cell counts. Only in-frame clones appear in the TCRdb table, and some are missing; sequencing was by immunoSEQ multiplex PCR. V and J calls and clone size are given by that table; D and trimming were obtained from the DNA. The sample lists roughly 410,000 clones; about 89% were seen once. The sample consisted of peripheral blood. The receptor's source is a woman aged 55-70 years with COVID-19, enrolled during active disease. The chain has TRBV27 and TRBJ1-2, with D possibly TRBD1 on 6 matching bases. In DNA form, the CDR3 reads TGTGCCAGCAGTCCCAGGGGTTACTATGGCTACACCTTC. Translated: CASSPRGYYGYTF.